The 22 T cell receptor beta chains listed next were all sequenced from one sample in a study of response to subunit inactivated influenza vaccine. TCRdb independently ran MiXCR on the RT-PCR reads; one entry per CDR3 protein. The sample shows around 170,000 distinct CDR3 sequences, around 11% of them seen only once. Source: CD8+ T cells sorted from PBMCs, taken approximately 25 months after vaccination. These receptors originate from a man aged 45 to 70 who received an inactivated influenza vaccine.

In this sample, this clonotype turned up many times. J is TRBJ1-1 and V is TRBV7-9, with D unclear. V lost 2 bases, J lost 5 bases, and 21 bases lay in between. The CDR3 runs 17 residues. Germline CDR1 is SEHNR and CDR2 is FQNEAQ (reference sequence). The CDR3 spells CASSLSLMTPNGTEAFF. CDR3 nucleotides: TGTGCCAGCAGCTTAAGCTTGATGACACCTAATGGGACTGAAGCTTTCTTT.

A few counts support this clonotype. The CDR3 sequence: CASSPTTVYEQYF. The DNA for the CDR3 is TGCGCCAGCAGCCCCACGACAGTCTACGAGCAGTACTTC. This chain joins TRBV5-1 and TRBJ2-7; possible D gene TRBD1, 5 bases. The CDR3 contains 13 residues. Trimming left V 4 bases short and J 3 bases short, with 11 bases between. Germline assignment: CDR1 SGHRS and CDR2 YFSETQ.

This clonotype was counted at least ten times. The chain recombines TRBV11-2 with TRBJ2-5; maybe TRBD2 (6 bases). CDR1 and CDR2 (germline): SGHAT, FQNNGV. This CDR3 has 13 amino acids. The V and J ends lost 5 bases and 4 bases respectively, with 11 bases between them. CDR3 DNA sequence: TGTGCCAGCAGCCCACCAGCGGGAGAGACCCAGTACTTC. Its protein product is CASSPPAGETQYF.

By share, this clonotype counts as medium-sized. The chain employs TRBV25-1 and TRBJ2-1; D not certain. The germline V and J ends were trimmed by 5 bases and 8 bases, with 10 bases remaining between them. Germline V lookup: CDR1 MGHDK, CDR2 SYGVNS. The CDR3 is 12 residues long. The CDR3 sequence: CASSRSHYEQFF. CDR3 DNA: TGTGCCAGCAGTCGTTCGCATTATGAGCAGTTCTTC. Using reference TRBV25-1 and TRBJ2-1 for the parts outside the CDR3, the full variable domain is EADIYQTPRYLVIGTGKKITLECSQTMGHDKMYWYQQDPGMELHLIHYSYGVNSTEKGDLSSESTVSRIRTEHFPLTLESARPSHTSQYLCASSRSHYEQFFGPGTRLTVL.

This clonotype was found a few times. The chain combines TRBV10-3 with TRBJ2-3, with D perhaps matching TRBD2 (6 bases). Trimming removed 6 bases from V and 1 base from J, with 8 bases in between. CDR3 size: 13 residues. Germline-derived CDR1 and CDR2 are ENHRY and SYGVKD. The CDR3 region has the DNA TGTGCCATCAGCGAGCGGGGCACAGATACGCAGTATTTT. This sequence encodes CAISERGTDTQYF.

Ten or more counts support this clonotype. The chain carries TRBV3-1 and TRBJ2-7; TRBD1 agrees at 7 bases. The CDR3 covers 15 residues. Trimming cost V 6 bases and J 2 bases; bases outside gene matches: 10. Germline V CDR1 and CDR2: LGHDT, YNNKEL (reference sequence). The CDR3 DNA reads TGTGCCAGCAGTAGACGACTGGACAGGCCCTACGAGCAGTACTTC. Translating it yields CASSRRLDRPYEQYF.

In this sample, this clonotype turned up once. The chain is built from TRBV5-6 and TRBJ2-7; D not resolved. In germline, CDR1 is SGHDT, CDR2 YYEEEE. Deletions cut 8 bases from V and 9 bases from J, with 21 bases between. This CDR3 spans 13 amino acids. CDR3 DNA sequence: TGTGCCAGGGGCCCCGGGCCCGGATTCCCGCAGTACTTC. This codes for CARGPGPGFPQYF. Combining the CDR3 with reference TRBV5-6 and TRBJ2-7 gives the whole variable domain DAGVTQSPTHLIKTRGQQVTLRCSPKSGHDTVSWYQQALGQGPQFIFQYYEEEERQRGNFPDRFSGHQFPNYSSELNVNALLLGDSALYLCARGPGPGFPQYFGPGTRLTVT.

The V call is TRBV25-1, the J call TRBJ1-2, with 7 bases lining up with TRBD1. The CDR3 runs 15 residues. From germline, CDR1 is MGHDK and CDR2 SYGVNS. Trimming took 1 base from V and 5 from J; bases not matched to a gene: 7. CDR3 protein: CASSESGQVGYGYTF. The CDR3 nucleotides are TGTGCCAGCAGTGAATCCGGACAGGTTGGGTATGGCTACACCTTC.

The chain joins TRBV5-1 to TRBJ1-1, with D possibly matching TRBD1 (6 bases). The germline V gene has CDR1 SGHRS and CDR2 YFSETQ. V lost 1 base to trimming and J lost 4 bases, with 11 bases between them. This CDR3 contains 14 residues. The CDR3, as DNA: TGCGCCAGCAGCTTGCGGGGGGCGGCCACTGAAGCTTTCTTT. Translated: CASSLRGAATEAFF.

The genes are TRBV29-1 and TRBJ2-5; D is unclear. Germline lookup yields CDR1 SQVTM and CDR2 ANQGSEA. This CDR3 is built from 13 residues. Trimming removed 3 bases from V and 0 bases from J, with 8 bases in between. CDR3 residues: CSVDSPYQETQYF. The CDR3 DNA reads as TGCAGCGTTGACTCTCCGTACCAAGAGACCCAGTACTTC.

This clonotype showed up just a few times. This sequence joins TRBV29-1 and TRBJ2-7; D may match TRBD1 or TRBD2 (5 bases each). V lost 5 bases, J lost 3 bases, and 8 bases lay in between. The CDR3 has 11 residues. Germline V gene lookup returns CDR1 SQVTM and CDR2 ANQGSEA. The CDR3 DNA reads as TGCAGCGTTCGAGGGGACTACGAGCAGTACTTC. Its protein is CSVRGDYEQYF.

V and J are TRBV29-1 and TRBJ2-7, with 8 bases identical to TRBD1. CDR3 length: 14 amino acids. The trim removed 7 bases at V and 5 bases at J, leaving 13 bases unmatched. Germline CDR1 is SQVTM and CDR2 is ANQGSEA. CDR3 DNA sequence: TGCAGCGCTGGGGCCGGGACAGGTTCTCACGAGCAGTACTTC. It yields the protein CSAGAGTGSHEQYF.

This clonotype was counted ten times or more. The chain carries TRBV12-3 or TRBV12-4 and TRBJ2-5, with 13 bases matching TRBD2. CDR3 length equals 16 residues. Unmatched junction bases numbered 3, after V lost 5 bases and J lost 0 bases. The CDR3 DNA sequence: TGTGCCAGCAGTCCCGGGACTAGCGGGAACCAAGAGACCCAGTACTTC. As protein: CASSPGTSGNQETQYF.

This clonotype appeared a few times. The chain has TRBV5-6 and TRBJ1-2, with 7 bases fitting TRBD1. The V and J ends lost 4 bases and 7 bases, in that order; junction bases with no gene match: 13. CDR3 length: 15 residues. CDR1 is SGHDT and CDR2 is YYEEEE in the germline V gene. The CDR3 region is CASSPPGQGGLGYTF. Written as DNA, the CDR3 is TGTGCCAGCAGCCCGCCCGGCCAGGGGGGCCTTGGCTACACCTTC.

In the case of this clonotype: The CDR3 carries no conserved terminal phenylalanine or tryptophan, so it likely arises from a read error. It is unclear where the CDR3 begins or ends on the DNA, so no DNA is shown, and the CDR3 is as TCRdb lists it. The V and J genes are TRBV7-6 and TRBJ2-1; no check of the table's D call, TRBD1, against the DNA was made. The CDR3 is 8 amino acids long, termini counted. CDR1 is SGHVS and CDR2 is FNYEAQ in the germline V gene. The CDR3 sequence: CASSFRPG.

This clonotype was counted only a few times. An end of the junction differs from the germline gene, which may be a read error. The genes are TRBV12-3 or TRBV12-4 and TRBJ2-1, with 8 positions matching TRBD1. CDR3 length: 16 amino acids. The CDR3 DNA reads TGTGCCAGCACCCTGGGTGGGACAGGCCGAGGCAATGAGCAGTCCTTC. As protein: CASTLGGTGRGNEQSF.

There are a few counts of this clonotype. The V call is TRBV7-9, the J call TRBJ2-7; a possible D gene is TRBD2 (6 bases). Germline CDR1 reads SEHNR; CDR2 reads FQNEAQ (reference sequence). The CDR3 has 12 amino acids. Between the trimmed V and J ends, which lost 5 bases and 7 bases, there was a span of 12 bases. CDR3 in DNA: TGTGCCAGCAGCCCCGGGGGACTTGAGCAGTACTTC. Protein product: CASSPGGLEQYF.

CDR3 in DNA: TGTGCCAGCAGCAAAGACGATCGGGCTAGCGGGGGGGCCCAACAGACCCAGTACTTC. Its protein is CASSKDDRASGGAQQTQYF. V usage is TRBV21-1 and J usage is TRBJ2-5; TRBD2, the table's D call, was not compared with the DNA. TRBV21-1 is a documented pseudogene. The CDR3 length is 19 residues.

This clonotype appeared a few times. The V call is TRBV18, the J call TRBJ2-7, with 7 positions matching TRBD1. The J segment lost 0 bases and the V segment lost 3 bases, leaving 5 bases of the junction unmatched. In germline, CDR1 is KGHSH, CDR2 LQKENI. The CDR3 length is 15 residues. The CDR3 DNA reads TGTGCCAGCTCACCCCCGACAGGGAGCTCCTACGAGCAGTACTTC. This gives the protein CASSPPTGSSYEQYF.

This rearrangement joins TRBV20-1 to TRBJ2-1; 8 bases match TRBD2. The length of the CDR3 is 17 residues. The V and J ends lost 1 base and 8 bases, in that order; junction bases with no gene match: 16. Germline CDR1 reads DFQATT; CDR2 reads SNEGSKA (reference sequence). DNA for the CDR3: TGCAGTGCTAGAGCTGGTTTTGGGGCGGGGGGAATCCATGAGCAGTTCTTC. This translates into CSARAGFGAGGIHEQFF.

This clonotype was counted at least ten times. V gene TRBV4-3 combines with J gene TRBJ2-7, with D maybe TRBD1 (6 bases). Germline values: CDR1 LGHNA, CDR2 YSLEER. This CDR3 spans 13 amino acids. Trimming stripped 4 bases from V and 4 bases from J, with 11 bases between. The CDR3: CASSPGTKYEQYF. Written as DNA, the CDR3 is TGCGCCAGCAGCCCCGGGACAAAATACGAGCAGTACTTC.

Ten or more counts support this clonotype. The chain has TRBV5-6 and TRBJ2-7; D is possibly TRBD1 or TRBD2 (5 bases each). The CDR3 has 15 residues. The V end was cut by 0 bases, the J end by 5 bases, with 15 bases between. CDR1 SGHDT and CDR2 YYEEEE come from the germline V gene. The CDR3 DNA is TGTGCCAGCAGCTTGGTGGGGACCCGAGAGGACGAGCAGTACTTC. Its protein product is CASSLVGTREDEQYF.